This TCR beta chain derives from a study of shared clonotypes between healthy human individuals. On the study more broadly: The study used three CD4 naive, three CD4 memory, two CD8 naive and one CD8 memory plate per donor. Regarding the study as a whole: Across four donors, naive CD4 shared 4.5% to 6%, naive CD8 around 4%, memory CD4 more than 2%, memory CD8 0.4%. Owing to a small donor count, the genetic and exposure-history diversity represented was limited.

On this clone itself: Its antigen is still unknown.

This CDR3 has 17 residues. The ends were cut back, 9 bases at V and 0 bases at J, with 19 bases in the middle. CDR1 is SGHRS, CDR2 YFSETQ, per germline. Sorted-subset replicate PCRs used 200 ng DNA, approximately 27,000 T cell genomes. Method: immunoSEQ multiplex PCR; TCRdb's copy keeps in-frame clones and lacks some. The data contain over 75,000 clones, almost 70% of them seen just once; the ten biggest clones take up approximately 46%. The TCR was taken from a man aged 25 to 40 in good health. The sequenced sample consisted of memory CD8+ T cells sorted from blood. Subset specified: CD45RO+ cells pooled with CCR7-negative TemRA cells. The rearrangement links TRBV5-1 to TRBJ2-6, with D unclear. The CDR3 DNA follows: TGCGCCATCCGTCGGGCAGAGACCAACTCTGGGGCCAACGTCCTGACTTTC. Translation gives CAIRRAETNSGANVLTF.